These 17 T cell receptor beta chains were all obtained from the same sample, sequenced in a study of regulatory T cells in long-lasting Graves disease (dated by TCRdb to 2020 to 2023). This specimen's time point label, interpreted: persistent/refractory GD, antithyroid drugs over 5 years with positive TRAb. For both TCR sequencing and RNA sequencing, RNA was extracted from PBMCs using TRIzol. The library relied on multiplex PCR. The sequencer was an Illumina HiSeq 4000. CDR3 regions were amplified by Arm-PCR with iRepertoire HTBI primers to construct TCR beta libraries. Clones were called with MiXCR by TCRdb after fastp trimmed the public reads at Q25, and only in-frame beta chains were retained. When rows share a CDR3 protein, they turn into one entry using the most common DNA and genes. This sample comprises 400,000 to 500,000 distinct CDR3 sequences, less than 25% of them detected only once. 7.8% of the sample is in the top ten clones.

Material: peripheral blood mononuclear cells (PBMCs), obtained when the disease was refractory, from a patient treated with antithyroid drugs. The receptors stem from a female donor with Graves disease.

This clonotype was seen a single time. This chain connects TRBV20-1 to TRBJ1-1, with D possibly TRBD1 on 6 matching bases. V gave up 5 bases and J gave up 7 bases, with 17 bases separating them. CDR3 size: 13 residues. CDR1 DFQATT and CDR2 SNEGSKA come from the germline V gene (reference sequence). The CDR3 DNA follows: TGCAGTGCTGATCCGGGGGGGGCCGATGAAGCTTTCTTT. Translating it yields CSADPGGADEAFF.

This clonotype has a handful of counts. This chain links TRBV6-1 with TRBJ1-4; no firm D call. The V gene lost 6 bases and the J gene lost 0 bases, with 8 bases spanning the gap. The CDR3 is 14 residues long. The germline V gene encodes CDR1 MNHNS and CDR2 SASEGT. Here the CDR3 DNA reads TGTGCCAGCAGGCGGGCTTCAACTAATGAAAAACTGTTTTTT. Translation gives CASRRASTNEKLFF.

This clonotype was detected a few times. The chain uses TRBV7-6 and TRBJ2-7, with D uncertain. The CDR3 totals 13 residues. V lost 1 base and J lost 0, with 4 bases in between. Germline lookup yields CDR1 SGHVS and CDR2 FNYEAQ. The CDR3 region is CASSLEFSYEQYF. CDR3 coding DNA: TGTGCCAGCAGCTTAGAGTTCTCCTACGAGCAGTACTTC.

This clonotype was observed a handful of times. J is TRBJ2-4 and V is TRBV20-1; TRBD2 matches 7 bases. The CDR3 has 16 residues. J gave up 2 bases and V 5 bases, and 12 bases lay outside the gene matches. Germline V lookup: CDR1 DFQATT, CDR2 SNEGSKA (reference sequence). CDR3 residues: CSAAGTTALSKNIQYF. For the CDR3, the DNA is TGCAGTGCTGCCGGGACTACCGCCCTGTCCAAAAACATTCAGTACTTC.

The sample holds many counts of this clonotype. The chain has TRBV5-1 and TRBJ1-2; perhaps TRBD1 as D (6 bases). The CDR3 loop spans 16 amino acids. Trimming removed 3 bases at V and 1 base at J, with 16 bases between. Looked up from germline, CDR1 is SGHRS and CDR2 is YFSETQ. The CDR3 sequence: CASSSTPGVSNYGYTF. CDR3 nucleotide sequence: TGCGCCAGCAGCTCCACCCCAGGGGTCAGTAACTATGGCTACACCTTC.

This clonotype was counted ten times or more. This chain joins TRBV27 and TRBJ2-7; 7 nucleotides line up with TRBD1. This CDR3 region has 17 residues. Germline CDR1 MNHEY, CDR2 SMNVEV (reference sequence). V lost 5 bases and J lost 2; bases outside the gene matches: 15. CDR3 sequence reads: CASSLTGTDYYPYEQYF. CDR3 DNA sequence: TGTGCCAGCAGTCTCACCGGGACAGACTATTACCCCTACGAGCAGTACTTC.

This clonotype was seen ten or more times. The chain has TRBV12-3 or TRBV12-4 and TRBJ2-2; D remains unclear. Trimming took off 3 bases at V and 1 base at J, with 6 bases between the two ends. The CDR3 has 14 residues. The chain's CDR3 is CASSFMVNTGELFF. CDR3 in DNA: TGTGCCAGCAGTTTTATGGTGAACACCGGGGAGCTGTTTTTT.

The sample holds many counts of this clonotype. J is TRBJ2-5 and V is TRBV18; tentative D call: TRBD2 (5 bases). CDR1 KGHSH and CDR2 LQKENI come from the germline V gene. This CDR3 spans 15 amino acids. Trimming took 6 bases from V and 0 from J, leaving 14 bases between them. CDR3 sequence: CASSRATGYQETQYF. The CDR3 nucleotides read TGTGCCAGCTCTCGGGCTACGGGGTACCAAGAGACCCAGTACTTC.

In this sample, this clonotype turned up many times. V usage is TRBV2 and J usage is TRBJ2-7; D remains ambiguous. V gave up 6 bases and J gave up 0 bases, with 12 bases separating them. Germline V CDR1 and CDR2: SNHLY, FYNNEI. The CDR3 spans 14 residues. The CDR3 loop is CASRPTLFSYEQYF. The CDR3 region has the DNA TGTGCCAGCAGGCCTACTTTATTCTCCTACGAGCAGTACTTC.

The chain combines TRBV6-2 or TRBV6-3 with TRBJ1-6; D is possibly TRBD1 (5 bases). Deletions cut 5 bases from V and 3 bases from J, with 14 bases between. The germline V gene has CDR1 MNHEY and CDR2 SVGEGT. This CDR3 has 16 residues. The CDR3 nucleotides read TGTGCCAGCAGTCTATCGGGACCCCACTATAATTCACCCCTCCACTTT. Translating gives CASSLSGPHYNSPLHF.

This sequence joins TRBV6-9 and TRBJ1-5; a weak D match, TRBD1 (6 bases). The CDR3 is 17 amino acids. CDR1 is MNHGY and CDR2 is SVAAGI in the germline V gene. V was cut by 3 bases and J by 3 bases, with 18 bases left in between. DNA of the CDR3: TGTGCCAGCAGTTACCGGCAGGGGCTGAGATCCAATCAGCCCCAGCATTTT. This encodes CASSYRQGLRSNQPQHF.

The genes are TRBV7-3 and TRBJ1-1; D ambiguous. Per germline, CDR1 SGHTA and CDR2 FQGTGA. The CDR3 extends over 14 amino acids. V was cut by 6 bases and J by 1 base, with 12 bases left in between. CDR3 in amino acids: CASRAGSGNTEAFF. CDR3 in DNA: TGTGCCAGCAGAGCGGGCTCCGGGAACACTGAAGCTTTCTTT.

The V and J genes are TRBV7-6 and TRBJ2-2; D gene uncertain. Trimming stripped 6 bases from V and 0 bases from J, with 14 bases between. The CDR3 has 16 residues. In germline, CDR1 is SGHVS, CDR2 FNYEAQ. The CDR3 reads CASSSKGLANTGELFF. In DNA form, the CDR3 reads TGTGCCAGCAGTTCCAAAGGGCTAGCGAACACCGGGGAGCTGTTTTTT.

This clonotype was detected many times. The chain has TRBV28 and TRBJ1-6; D gene ambiguous. V gave up 4 bases and J gave up 10 bases, with 17 bases separating them. CDR3 length equals 15 residues. Germline V CDR1 and CDR2: MDHEN, SYDVKM. CDR3 nucleotides: TGTGCCAGCAGTTCCTTATGGGCTGGTTTCTCACCCCTCCACTTT. Protein: CASSSLWAGFSPLHF.

This clonotype was recorded many times. The genes are TRBV10-3 and TRBJ2-7; D is unclear. The V gene's germline CDR1 is ENHRY and CDR2 SYGVKD. V lost 6 bases and J 1 base, leaving 4 bases between the germline ends. The CDR3 consists of 11 residues. The CDR3 loop is CAIRASYEQYF. The CDR3 DNA reads as TGTGCCATCAGAGCTTCCTACGAGCAGTACTTC.

This clonotype occurred a few times. The V gene is TRBV5-6, the J gene TRBJ2-4; D remains unclear. Germline CDR1 reads SGHDT; CDR2 reads YYEEEE. The CDR3 totals 12 residues. Trimming removed 2 bases from V and 8 bases from J, with 8 bases in between. The CDR3 nucleotides read TGTGCCAGCAGCTTAGAAAAGGACATTCAGTACTTC. This gives the protein CASSLEKDIQYF.

The table lists this clonotype with many counts. This sequence joins TRBV28 and TRBJ1-2; D unclear. CDR1 is MDHEN and CDR2 is SYDVKM in the germline V gene. The CDR3 consists of 11 residues. V was cut by 6 bases and J by 8 bases, with 10 bases left in between. The CDR3 loop reads CASRTLRGYTF. CDR3 nucleotides: TGTGCCAGCAGAACTCTTAGGGGCTACACCTTC.